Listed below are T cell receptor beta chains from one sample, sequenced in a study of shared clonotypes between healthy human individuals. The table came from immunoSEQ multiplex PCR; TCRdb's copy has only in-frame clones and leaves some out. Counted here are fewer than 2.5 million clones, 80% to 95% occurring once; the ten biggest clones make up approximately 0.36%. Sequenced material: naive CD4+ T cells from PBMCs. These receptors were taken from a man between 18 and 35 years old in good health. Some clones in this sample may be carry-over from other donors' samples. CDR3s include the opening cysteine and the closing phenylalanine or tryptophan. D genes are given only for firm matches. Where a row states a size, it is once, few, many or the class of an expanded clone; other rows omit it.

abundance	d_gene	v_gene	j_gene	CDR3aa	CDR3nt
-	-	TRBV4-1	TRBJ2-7	CASSPNPTETYEQYF	TGCGCCAGCAGCCCCAACCCGACAGAAACCTACGAGCAGTACTTC
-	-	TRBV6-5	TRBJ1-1	CASSYTRVGNTEAFF	TGTGCCAGCAGTTACACCAGGGTCGGGAACACTGAAGCTTTCTTT
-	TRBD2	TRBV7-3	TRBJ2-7	CASSFGLAGEQYF	TGTGCCAGCAGCTTTGGACTAGCGGGAGAGCAGTACTTC
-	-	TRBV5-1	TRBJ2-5	CASTSGRLQETQYF	TGCGCCAGCACTTCTGGCCGCCTACAAGAGACCCAGTACTTC
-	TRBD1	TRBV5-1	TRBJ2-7	CASSSPGTGQGNNYEQYF	TGCGCCAGCAGCTCCCCCGGGACAGGACAGGGCAACAACTACGAGCAGTACTTC
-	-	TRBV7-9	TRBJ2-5	CASTQNQGTRKTQYF	TGTGCCAGCACCCAGAACCAGGGCACACGAAAGACCCAGTACTTC
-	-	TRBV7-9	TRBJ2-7	CASSLEGWAGYTYEQYF	TGTGCCAGCAGCTTAGAAGGATGGGCAGGGTATACCTACGAGCAGTACTTC
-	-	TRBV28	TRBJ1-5	CASSSWTDDSNQPQHF	TGTGCCAGCAGTTCTTGGACAGATGATAGCAATCAGCCCCAGCATTTT
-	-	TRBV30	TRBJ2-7	CAWIPRGRAGPNEQYF	TGTGCCTGGATTCCACGCGGGCGGGCAGGTCCGAACGAGCAGTACTTC
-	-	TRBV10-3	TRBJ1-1	CAIMSGEGGEAFF	TGTGCCATCATGTCCGGGGAGGGGGGAGAAGCTTTCTTT
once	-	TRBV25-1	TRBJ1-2	CASSEYAGYTF	TGTGCCAGCAGTGAATATGCCGGCTACACCTTC
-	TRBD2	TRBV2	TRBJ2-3	CASRGLADSTDTQYF	TGTGCCAGCAGAGGACTAGCGGACAGCACAGATACGCAGTATTTT
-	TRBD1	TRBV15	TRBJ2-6	CATSRGAGGTGANVLTF	TGTGCCACCAGCAGAGGCGCAGGGGGCACTGGGGCCAACGTCCTGACTTTC
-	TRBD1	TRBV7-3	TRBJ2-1	CASSPLHRGNEQFF	TGTGCCAGCAGCCCGCTGCACAGGGGAAATGAGCAGTTCTTC
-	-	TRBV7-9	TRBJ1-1	CASSFTFGEAFF	TGTGCCAGCAGCTTCACATTTGGTGAAGCTTTCTTT
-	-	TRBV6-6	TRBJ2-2	CASSPPRGTGELFF	TGTGCCAGCAGTCCGCCGAGAGGCACCGGGGAGCTGTTTTTT
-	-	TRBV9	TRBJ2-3	CASSVKQAQPSSTDTQYF	TGTGCCAGCAGCGTGAAGCAAGCACAGCCCTCTAGCACAGATACGCAGTATTTT
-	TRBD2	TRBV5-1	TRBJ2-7	CASSYTSGSYEQYF	TGCGCCAGCAGCTATACTAGCGGGAGTTACGAGCAGTACTTC
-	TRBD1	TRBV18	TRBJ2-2	CASSQGQGITGELFF	TGTGCCAGCTCACAGGGACAGGGAATCACCGGGGAGCTGTTTTTT
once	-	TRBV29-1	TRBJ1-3	CSARWGLEAGNTIYF	TGCAGCGCTCGTTGGGGACTCGAGGCTGGAAACACCATATATTTT
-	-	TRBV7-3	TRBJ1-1	CASSPLMNTEAFF	TGTGCCAGCAGTCCTCTCATGAACACTGAAGCTTTCTTT
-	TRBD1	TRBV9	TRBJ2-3	CASSAQGQGATDTQYF	TGTGCCAGCAGCGCCCAAGGACAGGGGGCAACAGATACGCAGTATTTT
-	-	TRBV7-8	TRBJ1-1	CASSLGRANTEAFF	TGTGCCAGCAGCTTAGGACGGGCGAACACTGAAGCTTTCTTT
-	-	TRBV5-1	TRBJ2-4	CASFNGEAKNIQYF	TGCGCCAGCTTTAACGGAGAAGCCAAAAACATTCAGTACTTC
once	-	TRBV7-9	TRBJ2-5	CASSPGLARTQYF	TGTGCCAGCAGCCCGGGACTGGCCCGGACCCAGTACTTC
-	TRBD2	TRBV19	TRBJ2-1	CASSLGTSGQPYNEQFF	TGTGCCAGTAGTCTCGGGACTAGCGGACAACCCTACAATGAGCAGTTCTTC
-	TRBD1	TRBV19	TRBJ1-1	CASTITGGFSEAFF	TGTGCCAGTACCATAACAGGGGGCTTCTCTGAAGCTTTCTTT
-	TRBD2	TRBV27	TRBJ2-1	CASTLRLAGGINEQFF	TGTGCCAGCACCCTAAGACTAGCGGGAGGGATTAATGAGCAGTTCTTC
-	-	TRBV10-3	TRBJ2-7	CAISGRESSYEQYF	TGTGCCATCAGTGGAAGAGAGAGCTCCTACGAGCAGTACTTC
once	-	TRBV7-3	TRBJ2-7	CASSPREGPYEQYF	TGTGCCAGCAGCCCACGGGAAGGGCCCTACGAGCAGTACTTC
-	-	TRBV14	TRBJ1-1	CASSQGRRNTEAFF	TGTGCCAGCAGCCAAGGTCGACGGAACACTGAAGCTTTCTTT
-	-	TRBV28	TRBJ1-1	CASSLLRGAEMNTEAFF	TGTGCCAGCAGTTTATTGAGGGGGGCTGAGATGAACACTGAAGCTTTCTTT
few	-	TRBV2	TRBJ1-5	CASRGGYGSNQPQHF	TGTGCCAGCCGGGGAGGGTACGGGAGCAATCAGCCCCAGCATTTT
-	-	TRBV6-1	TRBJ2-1	CASSEYLSRDFFF	TGTGCCAGCAGTGAATACCTATCCCGGGACTTCTTCTTC
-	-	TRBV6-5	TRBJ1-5	CASTGGPDQPQHF	TGTGCCAGCACCGGGGGGCCGGACCAGCCCCAGCATTTT
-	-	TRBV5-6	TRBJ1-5	CASSLFSNQPQHF	TGTGCCAGCAGCTTGTTTAGCAATCAGCCCCAGCATTTT
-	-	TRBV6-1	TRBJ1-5	CASSESGHQPQHF	TGTGCCAGCAGTGAATCAGGGCATCAGCCCCAGCATTTT
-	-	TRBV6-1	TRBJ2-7	CASSDIRFSYEQYF	TGTGCCAGCAGTGATATCAGATTCTCCTACGAGCAGTACTTC
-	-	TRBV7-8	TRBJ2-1	CASGIRRGNEQFF	TGTGCCAGCGGGATACGAAGGGGGAATGAGCAGTTCTTC
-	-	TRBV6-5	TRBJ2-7	CASSYLDAPGGEQYF	TGTGCCAGCAGTTACCTGGATGCCCCTGGGGGCGAGCAGTACTTC
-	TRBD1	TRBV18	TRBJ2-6	CASSPLQGSGGANVLTF	TGTGCCAGCTCACCACTACAGGGGAGTGGTGGGGCCAACGTCCTGACTTTC
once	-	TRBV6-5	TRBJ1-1	CASSYDTTYTEAFF	TGTGCCAGCAGTTACGACACCACTTACACTGAAGCTTTCTTT
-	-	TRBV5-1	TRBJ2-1	CASSLGRADGQSYNEQFF	TGCGCCAGCAGCTTGGGGCGGGCGGATGGGCAGTCCTACAATGAGCAGTTCTTC
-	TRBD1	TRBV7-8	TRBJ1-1	CASSSQGDWARAFF	TGTGCCAGCAGCTCCCAGGGGGACTGGGCTAGGGCTTTCTTT
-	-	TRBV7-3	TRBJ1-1	CASSLVSGAEAFF	TGTGCCAGCAGCTTAGTATCGGGCGCTGAAGCTTTCTTT
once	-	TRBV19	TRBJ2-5	CASTSVPGGTQYF	TGTGCCAGTACTAGCGTCCCGGGTGGGACCCAGTACTTC
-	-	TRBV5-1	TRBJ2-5	CASSLAQGQQETQYF	TGCGCCAGCAGCTTAGCGCAAGGGCAGCAAGAGACCCAGTACTTC
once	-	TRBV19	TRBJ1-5	CASSGRDSNQPQHF	TGTGCCAGTAGTGGCAGAGACAGCAATCAGCCCCAGCATTTT
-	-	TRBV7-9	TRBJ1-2	CASSGSQGNYGYTF	TGTGCCAGCAGCGGATCTCAGGGGAACTATGGCTACACCTTC
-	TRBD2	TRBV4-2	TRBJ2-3	CASSQDLGLAGPTDTQYF	TGTGCCAGCAGCCAAGATTTAGGACTAGCGGGGCCCACAGATACGCAGTATTTT
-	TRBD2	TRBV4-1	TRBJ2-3	CASSQGYSGRDTQYF	TGCGCCAGCAGCCAAGGGTATAGCGGGAGAGATACGCAGTATTTT
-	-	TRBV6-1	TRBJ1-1	CATTPLRSSNTEAFF	TGTGCCACCACACCCCTCCGATCATCGAACACTGAAGCTTTCTTT
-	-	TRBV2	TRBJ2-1	CASSGVATYNEQFF	TGTGCCAGCAGCGGGGTTGCCACCTACAATGAGCAGTTCTTC